Shown below are 18 T cell receptor beta chains from a single sample sequenced in a study of T cell changes during pregnancy in multiple sclerosis. Clones were read by immunoSEQ multiplex PCR, and TCRdb kept only the in-frame ones, dropping some. The sample comprises around 80,000 clones, about 90% of which are singletons, and 2.6% rests with the top ten. Sequencing used peripheral blood, obtained before pregnancy. The receptors shown here come from a female donor with multiple sclerosis, enrolled in a pregnancy study.

This clone was found once. This rearrangement joins TRBV20-1 to TRBJ2-7, with D possibly being TRBD2 (5 bases). The CDR3 covers 11 residues. Germline-derived CDR1 and CDR2 are DFQATT and SNEGSKA (reference sequence). V was shortened by 4 bases and J by 5 bases, with 9 bases between the two germline ends. The CDR3 reads CSAKLVNEQYF. CDR3 sequence (DNA): TGCAGTGCTAAACTAGTTAACGAGCAGTACTTC.

The V and J genes are TRBV6-5 and TRBJ2-5, with D perhaps matching TRBD2 (5 bases). This CDR3 has 14 amino acids. Trimming left V 5 bases short and J 2 bases short, with 12 bases between. Germline CDR1 and CDR2: MNHEY and SVGAGI. CDR3 amino acids: CASSNREPQETQYF. The CDR3 nucleotides read TGTGCCAGCAGTAACCGGGAACCTCAAGAGACCCAGTACTTC.

This chain joins TRBV6-1 and TRBJ2-3, with D tentatively TRBD1 (6 bases). The CDR3 consists of 15 residues. With 8 bases removed from V and 0 bases from J, the gap between germline ends came to 15 bases. Germline assignment: CDR1 MNHNS and CDR2 SASEGT. The CDR3 spells CASSLQGYSTDTQYF. CDR3 nucleotide sequence: TGTGCCAGCTCATTACAGGGCTATAGCACAGATACGCAGTATTTT.

J is TRBJ2-1 and V is TRBV5-4, with D possibly being TRBD1 (6 bases). Trimming took 0 bases from V and 8 from J, leaving 15 bases between them. Germline V gene lookup returns CDR1 SGHNT and CDR2 YYREEE (reference sequence). The CDR3 sequence is 15 residues long. The CDR3 loop is CASSLEGVYIDEQFF. CDR3 sequence (DNA): TGTGCCAGCAGCTTGGAGGGGGTTTACATTGATGAGCAGTTCTTC.

The rearrangement uses TRBV5-1 and TRBJ2-3; 9 bases match TRBD1. The trim removed 0 bases at V and 5 bases at J, leaving 4 bases unmatched. Germline CDR1 and CDR2: SGHRS and YFSETQ. This CDR3 region has 15 residues. The CDR3 spells CASSLDRGLVDTQYF. For the CDR3, the DNA is TGCGCCAGCAGCTTGGACAGGGGGCTTGTAGATACGCAGTATTTT.

CDR3 sequence reads: CASSPASVSSTDTQYF. CDR3 in DNA: TGTGCCAGCAGTCCCGCTAGCGTTTCTAGCACAGATACGCAGTATTTT. This chain joins TRBV25-1 and TRBJ2-3; D possibly corresponds to TRBD2 (6 bases). CDR1 MGHDK and CDR2 SYGVNS come from the germline V gene. This CDR3 comprises 16 residues. With 5 bases removed from V and 0 bases from J, the gap between germline ends came to 15 bases.

The chain combines TRBV29-1 with TRBJ2-7; D might be TRBD1 (6 bases). With 4 bases removed from V and 1 base from J, the gap between germline ends came to 23 bases. Germline-derived CDR1 and CDR2 are SQVTM and ANQGSEA. The CDR3 runs 17 residues. This CDR3 reads CSVAGEPLRDHSYEQYF. The CDR3 DNA reads TGCAGCGTTGCAGGGGAGCCCTTGAGGGACCATTCCTACGAGCAGTACTTC.

This clone occurred once. V usage is TRBV5-6 and J usage is TRBJ1-2; D might be TRBD1 (6 bases). The CDR3 loop spans 14 amino acids. Germline CDR1 and CDR2: SGHDT and YYEEEE. Trimming removed 2 bases at V and 1 base at J, with 9 bases between. The CDR3 reads CASSLQGGNYGYTF. The DNA of the CDR3 is TGTGCCAGCAGCTTACAGGGTGGTAACTATGGCTACACCTTC. Based on the CDR3 plus reference TRBV5-6 and TRBJ1-2, the full variable domain is DAGVTQSPTHLIKTRGQQVTLRCSPKSGHDTVSWYQQALGQGPQFIFQYYEEEERQRGNFPDRFSGHQFPNYSSELNVNALLLGDSALYLCASSLQGGNYGYTFGSGTRLTVV.

The V and J genes are TRBV5-1 and TRBJ1-5, with no clear D. The germline CDR1 and CDR2 sequences are SGHRS and YFSETQ. CDR3 length: 15 amino acids. Trimming removed 0 bases from V and 2 bases from J, with 9 bases in between. The CDR3 reads CASSLGAGGNQPQHF. CDR3 nucleotide sequence: TGCGCCAGCAGCTTGGGGGCCGGGGGCAATCAGCCCCAGCATTTT.

CDR3 in amino acids: CASSQGLAGSYEQYF. Written as DNA, the CDR3 is TGTGCCAGCAGCCAAGGACTAGCGGGCTCCTACGAGCAGTACTTC. The chain couples TRBV4-2 to TRBJ2-7, with TRBD2 matching 10 bases. The CDR3 loop spans 15 amino acids. The V gene end was trimmed by 1 base and the J gene end by 0 bases; junction bases not matched to a gene: 0. Germline CDR1 reads LGHNA; CDR2 reads YNFKEQ.

V is TRBV29-1 and J is TRBJ2-1, with 8 bases that match TRBD2. J lost 0 bases, V lost 3 bases, and 7 bases had no gene match. Germline V gene sequence: CDR1 SQVTM, CDR2 ANQGSEA. The length of the CDR3 is 16 residues. The CDR3 nucleotides read TGCAGCGTTGAGGGTGCTAGCGGGTTCTCCTACAATGAGCAGTTCTTC. Residues: CSVEGASGFSYNEQFF.

The V gene is TRBV6-6, the J gene TRBJ1-5; 9 bases are shared with TRBD1. CDR1 and CDR2 from the germline V gene are MNHNY and SVGAGI (reference sequence). The junction had 0 bases not matched to a gene; V was cut back by 2 bases and J by 4 bases. The CDR3 contains 14 residues. The CDR3 loop reads CASSYGTGNQPQHF. CDR3 DNA: TGTGCCAGCAGTTACGGGACAGGGAATCAGCCCCAGCATTTT.

The rearrangement uses TRBV19 and TRBJ2-7; TRBD1 agrees at 7 bases. Germline CDR1 is LNHDA and CDR2 is SQIVND (reference sequence). Trimming at V came to 6 bases and at J to 3 bases, leaving 5 bases not matched to a gene. This CDR3 contains 13 residues. CDR3 sequence: CASSLTGNYEQYF. The DNA for the CDR3 is TGTGCCAGTAGCCTGACAGGGAACTACGAGCAGTACTTC.

J is TRBJ1-1 and V is TRBV28, with unresolved D. Germline assignment: CDR1 MDHEN and CDR2 SYDVKM. V shed 3 bases and J shed 7 bases, with 15 bases lying between them. The CDR3 spans 14 residues. The CDR3 region is CASSLLLARFEAFF. The CDR3 bases are TGTGCCAGCAGTTTGCTCTTGGCACGCTTTGAAGCTTTCTTT.

This chain joins TRBV27 and TRBJ2-7; weak D call: TRBD2 (6 bases). The CDR3 consists of 14 residues. Germline lookup yields CDR1 MNHEY and CDR2 SMNVEV (reference sequence). V was trimmed by 4 bases and J by 4 bases, leaving 14 bases between them. The CDR3 is CASSYRAGGYEQYF. The CDR3 DNA reads as TGTGCCAGCAGTTACCGAGCGGGCGGTTACGAGCAGTACTTC.

The rearrangement joins TRBV27 to TRBJ2-2; 7 bases map to TRBD2. The CDR3 loop spans 16 amino acids. With 3 bases clipped from V and 6 bases from J, the junction kept 10 bases outside the gene matches. Germline-derived CDR1 and CDR2 are MNHEY and SMNVEV (reference sequence). The CDR3 nucleotides read TGTGCCAGCAGTTTCGGGGGGAGGATTGTCGCCGGGGAGCTGTTTTTT. As protein: CASSFGGRIVAGELFF.

V gene TRBV7-9 combines with J gene TRBJ2-6; 9 bases map to TRBD2. This CDR3 has 15 residues. The ends lost 8 bases at V and 2 bases at J; junction bases unmatched: 4. Germline CDR1 reads SEHNR; CDR2 reads FQNEAQ (reference sequence). The DNA of the CDR3 is TGTGCCAGCGGCGGGGGGGTAGCTGGGGCCAACGTCCTGACTTTC. It specifies CASGGGVAGANVLTF.

CDR3 DNA: TGTGCCAGCAGCCCCGGGACAGGGGGCACTGAAGCTTTCTTT. Amino acid sequence: CASSPGTGGTEAFF. The V call is TRBV6-1, the J call TRBJ1-1; 11 nucleotides align to TRBD1. CDR1 MNHNS and CDR2 SASEGT come from the germline V gene. The CDR3 has 14 amino acids. With V trimmed by 6 bases and J by 4 bases, 4 bases remained unmatched.